Listed here are 10 T cell receptor beta chains from one sample, sequenced in a study of blood T cell repertoires in COVID-19. Repertoires were generated with immunoSEQ multiplex PCR, while TCRdb's copy carries only in-frame clones and drops some. In the table there are 330,000 or so clones, around 87% of which are singletons. Material for sequencing was PBMCs or T cells enriched from blood (not recorded which). The receptor source for this set is a man aged 35 to 55 in a cohort exposed to, infected with or recovered from COVID-19 (not recorded which).

This clone is a singleton in its sample. This rearrangement joins TRBV10-3 to TRBJ2-1; 10 bases are a match to TRBD2. The V gene's germline CDR1 is ENHRY and CDR2 SYGVKD. The CDR3 loop spans 17 amino acids. Trimming cost V 6 bases and J 0 bases; bases outside gene matches: 8. The CDR3 coding sequence is TGTGCCATCAGGGGGGTAGCGGGAGGCAGCTCCTACAATGAGCAGTTCTTC. Protein: CAIRGVAGGSSYNEQFF.

This clone was seen just once. The chain recombines TRBV19 with TRBJ2-1, with TRBD2 as a possible D gene (7 bases). Trimming cost V 7 bases and J 9 bases, with 13 bases left between them. The CDR3 length is 12 residues. The germline V gene has CDR1 LNHDA and CDR2 SQIVND (reference sequence). The DNA for the CDR3 is TGTGCCAGTATTGGACTAGGGGGTGAGCAGTTCTTC. Translated, it gives CASIGLGGEQFF.

The CDR3 DNA follows: TGTGCCAGCAGCTGGGGACAGACAAGCGGGAGTGAGGAGACCCAGTACTTC. Amino acid sequence: CASSWGQTSGSEETQYF. The chain has TRBV7-8 and TRBJ2-5, with a weak D call TRBD2 (8 bases). CDR3 length: 17 amino acids. V lost 4 bases to trimming and J lost 5 bases, with 23 bases between them. Germline CDR1 is SGHVS and CDR2 is FQNEAQ.

V is TRBV27 and J is TRBJ2-7, with 8 bases lining up with TRBD1. Germline lookup yields CDR1 MNHEY and CDR2 SMNVEV (reference sequence). The CDR3 length is 13 residues. V was pared by 4 bases and J by 5 bases, with 4 bases of the junction left unmatched. CDR3 coding DNA: TGTGCCAGCAGTTGGGACAGGCTGAACGAGCAGTACTTC. Translated: CASSWDRLNEQYF.

This chain uses TRBV10-3 with TRBJ2-5; 10 bases map to TRBD1. The germline CDR1 and CDR2 sequences are ENHRY and SYGVKD. J gave up 2 bases and V 2 bases, and 2 bases lay outside the gene matches. This CDR3 has 15 amino acids. The CDR3 region is CAISEGQGEQETQYF. The CDR3, as DNA: TGTGCCATCAGTGAGGGACAGGGGGAACAAGAGACCCAGTACTTC.

The gene calls are TRBV5-1 and TRBJ1-4, with TRBD1 matching 7 bases. V shed 1 base and J 5 bases; nucleotides not matched to a gene: 5. CDR1 is SGHRS and CDR2 is YFSETQ in the germline V gene. CDR3 length: 15 amino acids. Here the CDR3 DNA reads TGCGCCAGCAGCTTGCTCGGGACAGCAAATGAAAAACTGTTTTTT. It encodes CASSLLGTANEKLFF.

This clone appeared a few times. The chain is built from TRBV14 and TRBJ2-1, with D maybe TRBD2 (6 bases). Germline V gene data show CDR1 as SGHDN and CDR2 as FVKESK. The CDR3 consists of 16 residues. The germline V and J ends were trimmed by 0 bases and 0 bases, with 9 bases remaining between them. The CDR3 is CASSQDMGGSYNEQFF. Written as DNA, the CDR3 is TGTGCCAGCAGCCAAGATATGGGAGGCTCCTACAATGAGCAGTTCTTC.

The V gene is TRBV30, the J gene TRBJ2-7; a possible D gene is TRBD1 (6 bases). Germline loops: CDR1 GTSNPN, CDR2 SVGIG (reference sequence). The CDR3 is made up of 12 amino acids. V was shortened by 2 bases and J by 5 bases, with 10 bases between the two germline ends. Here the CDR3 reads CAWSYRAHEQYF. The CDR3, as DNA: TGTGCCTGGAGTTACAGGGCCCACGAGCAGTACTTC.

This clone has at least ten counts. Here the CDR3 DNA reads TGTGCCAGTAGTATCCTTAAGCGGGACGGCTCCTACGAGCAGTACTTC. Translation gives CASSILKRDGSYEQYF. The chain couples TRBV19 to TRBJ2-7; 7 bases match TRBD2. Germline values: CDR1 LNHDA, CDR2 SQIVND (reference sequence). The CDR3 extends over 16 amino acids. V gave up 3 bases and J gave up 0 bases; unmatched junction bases: 8.

The J gene is TRBJ1-5, the V gene TRBV12-5, with D possibly TRBD1 on 6 matching bases. Trimming took off 5 bases at V and 2 bases at J, with 10 bases between the two ends. The CDR3 has 14 amino acids. Looked up from germline, CDR1 is LGHNT and CDR2 is FRNRAP. The CDR3 protein is CASGTSGGNQPQHF. DNA for the CDR3: TGTGCTAGTGGTACATCAGGGGGCAATCAGCCCCAGCATTTT.